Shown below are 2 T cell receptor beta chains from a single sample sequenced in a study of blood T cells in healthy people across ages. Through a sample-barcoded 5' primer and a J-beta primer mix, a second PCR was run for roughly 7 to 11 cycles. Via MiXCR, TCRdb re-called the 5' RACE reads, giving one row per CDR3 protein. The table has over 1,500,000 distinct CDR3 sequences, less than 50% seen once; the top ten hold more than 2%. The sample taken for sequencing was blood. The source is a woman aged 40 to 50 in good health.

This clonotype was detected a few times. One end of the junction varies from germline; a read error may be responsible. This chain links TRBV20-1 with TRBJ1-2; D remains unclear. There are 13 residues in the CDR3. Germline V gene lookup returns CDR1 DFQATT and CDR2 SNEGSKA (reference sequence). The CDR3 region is CSARDNSNHGYTF. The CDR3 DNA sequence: TGCAGTGCTAGAGACAACAGTAACCATGGCTACACCTTC.

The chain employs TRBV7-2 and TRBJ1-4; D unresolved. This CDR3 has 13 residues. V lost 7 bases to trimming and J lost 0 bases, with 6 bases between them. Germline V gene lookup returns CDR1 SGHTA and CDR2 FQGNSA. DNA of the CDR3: TGTGCCAGCACCACGCCAACTAATGAAAAACTGTTTTTT. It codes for CASTTPTNEKLFF. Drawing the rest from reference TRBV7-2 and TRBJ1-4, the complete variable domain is GAGVSQSPSNKVTEKGKDVELRCDPISGHTALYWYRQSLGQGLEFLIYFQGNSAPDKSGLPSDRFSAERTGGSVSTLTIQRTQQEDSAVYLCASTTPTNEKLFFGSGTQLSVL.